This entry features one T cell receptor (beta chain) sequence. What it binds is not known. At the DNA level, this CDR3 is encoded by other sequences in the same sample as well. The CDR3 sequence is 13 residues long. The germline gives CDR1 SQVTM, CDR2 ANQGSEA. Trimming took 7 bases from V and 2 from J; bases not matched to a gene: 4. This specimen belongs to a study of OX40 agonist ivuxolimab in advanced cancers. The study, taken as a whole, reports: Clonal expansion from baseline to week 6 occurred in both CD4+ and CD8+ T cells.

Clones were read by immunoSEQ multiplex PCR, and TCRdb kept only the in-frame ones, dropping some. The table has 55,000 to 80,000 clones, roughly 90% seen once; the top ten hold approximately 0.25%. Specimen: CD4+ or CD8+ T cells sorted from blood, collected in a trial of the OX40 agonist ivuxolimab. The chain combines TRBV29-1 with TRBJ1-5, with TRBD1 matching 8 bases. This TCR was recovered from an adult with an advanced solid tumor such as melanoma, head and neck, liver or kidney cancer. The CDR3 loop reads CSAGQGGNQPQHF. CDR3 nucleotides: TGCAGCGCTGGACAGGGCGGCAATCAGCCCCAGCATTTT.